This T cell receptor beta chain emerged from a study of blood T cell repertoires in COVID-19. The wider study: From the United States, Italy and Spain came samples of acute and convalescent COVID-19.

This CDR3 comprises 13 residues. The germline V and J ends were trimmed by 10 bases and 4 bases, with 14 bases remaining between them. Germline loops: CDR1 SNHLY, CDR2 FYNNEI. Donors in Cohort 3 who had recovered were those with two negative PCRs, healthcare professional clearance, or resolution of their symptoms. In the original analysis: Quantification of nucleated cells was approximated via reference gene primer amplification. Some clones are missing from TCRdb's copy, which holds only in-frame ones; the method was immunoSEQ multiplex PCR. D and trimming were read from the DNA, whereas the V and J calls and clone size are those reported in that table. The sample carries a few hundred thousand clones, 85% recorded once.

This receptor was obtained from a woman aged 45-60 years who had recovered from COVID-19. V and J are TRBV2 and TRBJ1-5; perhaps TRBD1 as D (5 bases). Material for sequencing was PBMCs or T cells enriched from blood (not recorded which). CDR3 sequence reads: CANRDSSNQPQHF. The CDR3 coding sequence is TGTGCCAACCGGGACTCCTCTAATCAGCCCCAGCATTTT.